This is a list of T cell receptor beta chains from one sample in a study of cytomegalovirus exposure and HLA in healthy donors. TCRdb's table, derived via immunoSEQ multiplex PCR, lists solely in-frame clones and lacks some. The data contain approximately 100,000 clones, around 10% of them singletons. Source material: PBMCs. The origin of the receptors is a middle-aged man in good health and CMV-seropositive. Each CDR3 is given with its conserved first and last residue. The D gene is left open where the match is weak. Clone size appears in some rows only: once, few, many, or a class for an expanded clone.

TRBJ2-7 | - | TRBV7-9 | few | TGTGCCAGCAGCTCCGAGAACTACGAGCAGTACTTC | CASSSENYEQYF
TRBJ2-7 | TRBD1 | TRBV18 | - | TGTGCCAGCTCACGTAACCAGGGGGAAAGGCAGTACTTC | CASSRNQGERQYF
TRBJ2-7 | TRBD1 | TRBV4-1 | few | TGCGCCAGCAGCCAAGGGAAAGGGGGCTCGAATCACGAGCAGTACTTC | CASSQGKGGSNHEQYF
TRBJ1-4 | - | TRBV7-2 | - | TGTGCCAGCAGCTCCCCCGGACTAGGGACGAAACTGTTTTTT | CASSSPGLGTKLFF
TRBJ2-5 | TRBD1 | TRBV10-1 | - | TGCGCCAGCGGTAGACAGGGGGCCGAAGAGACCCAGTACTTC | CASGRQGAEETQYF
TRBJ2-7 | TRBD1 | TRBV4-3 | few | TGCGCCAGCGCGCCAGGGACAGGGGAATCATACGAGCAGTACTTC | CASAPGTGESYEQYF
TRBJ2-7 | - | TRBV7-6 | many | TGTGCCAGCAGCAACCAGGGATCCTACGAGCAGTACTTC | CASSNQGSYEQYF
TRBJ2-1 | - | TRBV6-1 | - | TGTGCCAGTAGGACTAGGGGGAGGGGGGAGCAGTTCTTC | CASRTRGRGEQFF
TRBJ2-5 | TRBD2 | TRBV5-1 | few | TGCGCCAGCAGCTTCGGGGGGGGAGAGACCCAGTACTTC | CASSFGGGETQYF
TRBJ1-1 | TRBD1 | TRBV29-1 | many | TGCAGCGCCCTCAGGGGGATCACTGAAGCTTTCTTT | CSALRGITEAFF
TRBJ1-5 | - | TRBV7-9 | - | TGTGCCAGCAGCTTAGCCAGGGTGGGTAGCAATCAGCCCCAGCATTTT | CASSLARVGSNQPQHF
TRBJ1-4 | - | TRBV19 | - | TGTGCCAGTAGGAGACAGGAAAAACTGTTTTTT | CASRRQEKLFF
TRBJ2-7 | TRBD1 | TRBV28 | few | TGTGCCAGCAGTTTACAGGACAGGAGATCCTTTTATACCTACGAGCAGTACTTC | CASSLQDRRSFYTYEQYF
TRBJ1-5 | TRBD1 | TRBV19 | - | TGTGCCAGTAGTCCCCAGGGGGCAAGCAATCAGCCCCAGCATTTT | CASSPQGASNQPQHF
TRBJ2-5 | TRBD1 | TRBV7-6 | - | TGTGCCAGCAGCTTAGGACAGGGCAGGGCTGGGAAGACCCAGTACTTC | CASSLGQGRAGKTQYF
TRBJ1-4 | - | TRBV4-1 | - | TGCGCCAGCAGCCAAGATCGGGTACAGGGTGAAAAACTGTTTTTT | CASSQDRVQGEKLFF
TRBJ2-7 | - | TRBV6-6 | once | TGTGCCAGCAGTTACCCGGGAGAAGGGTACGAGCAGTACTTC | CASSYPGEGYEQYF